A selection of T cell receptor beta chains follows, all from one sample in a study of blood T cell repertoires in COVID-19. Method: immunoSEQ multiplex PCR; TCRdb's copy keeps in-frame clones and lacks some. This sample carries about 76,000 clones, about 69% of them seen once, and the ten largest clones take 21%. Sequencing was carried out using peripheral blood. These receptors all come from a man between 65 and 85 years old with acute or convalescent COVID-19. The CDR3 runs from the conserved cysteine through the conserved F or W. Each record gives: V gene, D gene, CDR3 protein. The D gene is left open where the match is weak.

TRBV3-1/TRBV3-2,NA,CASSPPGRDTYNEQFF
TRBV7-2,NA,CASSPAGSGTEAFF
TRBV19,TRBD1,CASSMETGSYSEQFF
TRBV12-3/TRBV12-4,NA,CASSSGFAGEQYF
TRBV11-3,NA,CASSLTEDTEAFF
TRBV18,NA,CASSPGRENYGYTF
TRBV6-1,TRBD2,CASSERLAGTLYNEQFF
TRBV3-1/TRBV3-2,NA,CASSWPGITDTQYF
TRBV24-1,NA,CATSVEVTGELFF
TRBV7-8,TRBD1,CASSLEGGQATVREKLFF
TRBV6-1,NA,CASSERGGNTIYF
TRBV7-9,TRBD2,CASSLGHEASGSRETQYF
TRBV9,NA,CASSVGQGAEKLFF
TRBV18,NA,CASSLGLPPRDEQFF
TRBV5-6,TRBD2,CASIPEGGEANVLTF
TRBV3-1/TRBV3-2,NA,CASSQVRDTQYF
TRBV5-6,TRBD2,CASSRGLAGVGEQYF
TRBV29-1,NA,CSARAPGGYNEQFF
TRBV27,TRBD1,CASSSTGAKTQYF
TRBV4-3,TRBD2,CASSQAHSTSGVREQYF
TRBV24-1,NA,CATSDLTVSQETQYF
TRBV6-5,TRBD2,CASSSLGGGEQYF
TRBV5-6,NA,CASSLSPGTPNTGELFF
TRBV12-3/TRBV12-4,NA,CASSLEEYEQYF
TRBV19,NA,CASSSRRGDTQYF
TRBV5-4,NA,CASSLAGLHEQYF
TRBV7-9,NA,CASSPTGGLSTDTQYF
TRBV28,NA,CASSRGGVTEAFF
TRBV4-3,TRBD1,CASSQGDRGDKLNTEAFF
TRBV9,TRBD2,CASSASGTSGWGINEQFF
TRBV5-1,TRBD2,CASSPRTSGTSYEQYF
TRBV7-8,TRBD1,CASSLDRGLRDGYTF
TRBV5-1,TRBD2,CASRPGLAGVSTDTQYF
TRBV20-1,NA,CSASAGPYEQYF
TRBV15,NA,CATSKAGWGTEAFF
TRBV5-1,TRBD1,CASSVMGQAYEQYF
TRBV10-3,NA,CAISESAETLTDTQYF
TRBV5-4,TRBD2,CASSLSGRQETQYF
TRBV2,NA,CASKGTLNTGELFF
TRBV7-3,NA,CASSQQYNEQFF
TRBV7-2,NA,CASSSTGPYGYTF
TRBV27,TRBD1,CASSSRQGGLSAEAFF
TRBV28,TRBD2,CASRKGLAGVRYEQYF
TRBV3-1/TRBV3-2,NA,CASSQDPDYEQYF